This TCR beta chain derives from a study of cytotoxic CD8 clonotypes in ibrutinib-treated CLL. Data came from immunoSEQ multiplex PCR; TCRdb stores just in-frame clones and leaves some out. The sample yields approximately 350,000 clones, under 70% seen once. With 8 bases clipped from V and 0 bases from J, the junction kept 6 bases outside the gene matches. This CDR3 is 15 amino acids long. Germline values: CDR1 SQVTM, CDR2 ANQGSEA. Only one count was recorded for this clone. This chain connects TRBV29-1 to TRBJ2-3, with TRBD2 matching 12 bases. Material: PBMCs, obtained after 36 months of ibrutinib treatment. This TCR derives from a human donor with chronic lymphocytic leukemia. CDR3 nucleotides: TGCAGCATGAAAGGACTAGCGGGAAGCACAGATACGCAGTATTTT. Its translation is CSMKGLAGSTDTQYF.